These 30 T cell receptor beta chains originate from one sample sequenced in a study of T cell changes during pregnancy in multiple sclerosis. Assay: immunoSEQ multiplex PCR; the TCRdb copy retains only in-frame clones and omits some. The sample holds under 50,000 clones, almost 95% seen once. Sequences were derived from CD8+ T cells from peripheral blood mononuclear cells, sampled in the first trimester of pregnancy. These receptors all come from a female donor with multiple sclerosis, enrolled in a pregnancy study.

The chain combines TRBV6-1 with TRBJ1-5, with 7 bases aligning to TRBD1. Germline lookup yields CDR1 MNHNS and CDR2 SASEGT. J gave up 6 bases and V 1 base, and 6 bases lay outside the gene matches. There are 15 residues in the CDR3. CDR3: CASSEEQGTGQPQHF. Here the CDR3 DNA reads TGTGCCAGCAGTGAAGAACAGGGGACCGGTCAGCCCCAGCATTTT.

The rearrangement uses TRBV5-1 and TRBJ1-2; D not resolved. Germline CDR1 reads SGHRS; CDR2 reads YFSETQ. V was trimmed by 5 bases and J by 8 bases, leaving 13 bases between them. The CDR3 is made up of 12 amino acids. CDR3 DNA: TGCGCCAGCAGGGCCGGTGGAGACGGCTACACCTTC. Translated: CASRAGGDGYTF.

This clone has only a few counts. This chain joins TRBV5-1 and TRBJ2-1, with 9 nucleotides matching TRBD1. CDR1 and CDR2 from the germline V gene are SGHRS and YFSETQ. This CDR3 spans 18 amino acids. Trimming cost V 5 bases and J 7 bases; bases outside gene matches: 19. CDR3 region: CASSLTAGTGYVGNEQFF. The CDR3 nucleotides read TGCGCCAGCAGTCTGACTGCCGGGACAGGGTATGTGGGAAATGAGCAGTTCTTC.

This rearrangement joins TRBV27 to TRBJ2-2; TRBD1 agrees at 7 bases. Losses at the gene ends were 6 bases for V and 7 bases for J; bases not matched to a gene: 11. From germline, CDR1 is MNHEY and CDR2 SMNVEV (reference sequence). This CDR3 is 15 amino acids long. CDR3 in DNA: TGTGCCAGCAGCCCTCCGACAGGGCTGGGCGGGGAGCTGTTTTTT. It encodes CASSPPTGLGGELFF.

Here the CDR3 DNA reads TGTGCCAGCAGTTACGTTGCGGGCGGCACAGATACGCAGTATTTT. Its translation: CASSYVAGGTDTQYF. The rearrangement uses TRBV6-5 and TRBJ2-3; tentatively, D is TRBD2 (5 bases). V shed 2 bases and J shed 1 base, with 10 bases lying between them. The CDR3 is 15 amino acids. CDR1 and CDR2 (germline): MNHEY, SVGAGI.

V and J are TRBV7-9 and TRBJ1-2; D may be TRBD1 (6 bases). Germline assignment: CDR1 SEHNR and CDR2 FQNEAQ (reference sequence). The CDR3 extends over 11 amino acids. Trimming took off 4 bases at V and 8 bases at J, with 8 bases between the two ends. CDR3 region: CASSSGHGYTF. In nucleotides, the CDR3 is TGTGCCAGCAGCTCGGGACACGGCTACACCTTC.

The chain carries TRBV7-2 and TRBJ1-5, with a possible D match to TRBD1 (6 bases). The CDR3 sequence is 16 residues long. The V gene's germline CDR1 is SGHTA and CDR2 FQGNSA. The V and J ends lost 5 bases and 3 bases respectively, with 17 bases between them. The CDR3 loop reads CASSAWGGDNNQPQHF. In DNA, the CDR3 is TGTGCCAGCAGCGCGTGGGGAGGGGACAACAATCAGCCCCAGCATTTT.

The V and J genes are TRBV5-6 and TRBJ2-7; D uncertain. Looked up from germline, CDR1 is SGHDT and CDR2 is YYEEEE. There are 13 residues in the CDR3. The V end lost 0 bases, the J end lost 3 bases, and 7 bases lay between the germline ends. Here the CDR3 reads CASSLAGLYEQYF. CDR3 nucleotide sequence: TGTGCCAGCAGCTTGGCCGGTCTCTACGAGCAGTACTTC.

The rearrangement uses TRBV5-1 and TRBJ2-7; 7 bases are shared with TRBD2. The CDR3 runs to 13 residues. With 0 bases clipped from V and 6 bases from J, the junction kept 3 bases outside the gene matches. Germline-derived CDR1 and CDR2 are SGHRS and YFSETQ. For the CDR3, the DNA is TGCGCCAGCAGCTTGGCCGGGGGGTTCGAGCAGTACTTC. This codes for CASSLAGGFEQYF.

V is TRBV13 and J is TRBJ2-1; 11 bases align to TRBD2. CDR1 PRHDT and CDR2 FYEKMQ come from the germline V gene (reference sequence). V lost 2 bases, J lost 1 base, and 1 base stayed unmatched. The length of the CDR3 is 16 residues. The CDR3 region has the DNA TGTGCCAGCAGCTTAATAGCGGGGGGGTCCTACAATGAGCAGTTCTTC. This gives the protein CASSLIAGGSYNEQFF.

The rearrangement uses TRBV27 and TRBJ2-1, with D possibly matching TRBD1 (5 bases). Trimming took 4 bases from V and 8 from J, leaving 15 bases between them. The CDR3 has 14 amino acids. Germline V gives CDR1 MNHEY, CDR2 SMNVEV (reference sequence). The CDR3 bases are TGTGCCAGCAGTTCCCACATGCAGGGTTATGAGCAGTTCTTC. Amino acids: CASSSHMQGYEQFF.

This clone was counted a few times. The chain uses TRBV27 and TRBJ2-7, with D possibly matching TRBD1 (5 bases). Germline CDR1 and CDR2: MNHEY and SMNVEV (reference sequence). The V gene lost 3 bases and the J gene lost 0 bases, with 9 bases spanning the gap. The CDR3 extends over 14 amino acids. The CDR3 protein is CASSLRQFSYEQYF. CDR3 coding DNA: TGTGCCAGCAGTTTGAGACAGTTCTCCTACGAGCAGTACTTC.

The chain has TRBV30 and TRBJ1-5; D is possibly TRBD1 (5 bases). CDR1 GTSNPN and CDR2 SVGIG come from the germline V gene (reference sequence). This CDR3 has 15 residues. The germline V and J ends were trimmed by 5 bases and 5 bases, with 19 bases remaining between them. CDR3 loop: CAWRRTFRRDQPQHF. The CDR3 DNA follows: TGTGCCTGGCGGAGGACATTCAGGAGGGATCAGCCCCAGCATTTT.

This chain joins TRBV5-4 and TRBJ2-7, with TRBD1 matching 9 bases. The V gene end was trimmed by 4 bases and the J gene end by 3 bases; junction bases not matched to a gene: 8. CDR1 and CDR2 (germline): SGHNT, YYREEE (reference sequence). The CDR3 extends over 15 amino acids. The chain's CDR3 is CASSHPGQGLYEQYF. The CDR3 DNA sequence: TGTGCCAGCAGCCACCCGGGACAGGGCCTCTACGAGCAGTACTTC. Complete variable domain (other parts from reference TRBV5-4 and TRBJ2-7): ETGVTQSPTHLIKTRGQQVTLRCSSQSGHNTVSWYQQALGQGPQFIFQYYREEENGRGNFPPRFSGLQFPNYSSELNVNALELDDSALYLCASSHPGQGLYEQYFGPGTRLTVT.

The chain's CDR3 is CASSFIRRTGANTGELFF. The CDR3 region has the DNA TGTGCCAGCAGCTTCATTCGGCGGACAGGGGCGAACACCGGGGAGCTGTTTTTT. V gene TRBV7-6 combines with J gene TRBJ2-2; the match to TRBD1 covers 9 bases. This CDR3 comprises 18 residues. Germline V lookup: CDR1 SGHVS, CDR2 FNYEAQ. With 3 bases clipped from V and 0 bases from J, the junction kept 8 bases outside the gene matches. Complete variable domain (other parts from reference TRBV7-6 and TRBJ2-2): GAGVSQSPRYKVTKRGQDVALRCDPISGHVSLYWYRQALGQGPEFLTYFNYEAQQDKSGLPNDRFSAERPEGSISTLTIQRTEQRDSAMYRCASSFIRRTGANTGELFFGEGSRLTVL.

This chain connects TRBV7-2 to TRBJ1-3; 8 bases fit TRBD1. Germline V gives CDR1 SGHTA, CDR2 FQGNSA. CDR3 length: 16 residues. Trimming cost V 5 bases and J 2 bases; bases outside gene matches: 8. The chain's CDR3 is CASSVPGQVPGNTIYF. Written as DNA, the CDR3 is TGTGCCAGCAGCGTCCCGGGACAGGTTCCTGGAAACACCATATATTTT.

The chain combines TRBV27 with TRBJ2-7; no definite D call. This CDR3 has 15 amino acids. V shed 3 bases and J shed 3 bases, with 15 bases lying between them. Per the germline V gene, CDR1 is MNHEY and CDR2 is SMNVEV (reference sequence). The CDR3 loop is CASSFNAGANYEQYF. The CDR3 DNA is TGTGCCAGCAGTTTTAACGCAGGTGCAAACTACGAGCAGTACTTC.

The J gene is TRBJ2-3, the V gene TRBV7-9; 7 nucleotides match TRBD2. Germline CDR1 and CDR2: SEHNR and FQNEAQ (reference sequence). The CDR3 consists of 15 residues. V was pared by 1 base and J by 3 bases, with 4 bases of the junction left unmatched. This CDR3 is CASSLGGSGTDTQYF. The CDR3 DNA reads as TGTGCCAGCAGCTTAGGCGGGAGTGGTACAGATACGCAGTATTTT. Full variable domain (outside the CDR3, taken from reference TRBV7-9 and TRBJ2-3): DTGVSQNPRHKITKRGQNVTFRCDPISEHNRLYWYRQTLGQGPEFLTYFQNEAQLEKSRLLSDRFSAERPKGSFSTLEIQRTEQGDSAMYLCASSLGGSGTDTQYFGPGTRLTVL.

The J gene is TRBJ2-7, the V gene TRBV5-1, with TRBD1 matching 12 bases. This CDR3 is 14 amino acids long. Looked up from germline, CDR1 is SGHRS and CDR2 is YFSETQ. With V trimmed by 0 bases and J by 6 bases, 1 base remained unmatched. This CDR3 is CASSLAGQGAEQYF. Here the CDR3 DNA reads TGCGCCAGCAGCTTGGCGGGACAGGGGGCCGAGCAGTACTTC.

The chain couples TRBV7-8 to TRBJ2-7; a weak D match, TRBD2 (6 bases). The germline V gene has CDR1 SGHVS and CDR2 FQNEAQ. The CDR3 loop spans 17 amino acids. The V gene lost 5 bases and the J gene lost 2 bases, with 22 bases spanning the gap. The DNA of the CDR3 is TGTGCCAGCAGCCCCACGCGGGGTCCTCACATCACCTACGAGCAGTACTTC. It translates to CASSPTRGPHITYEQYF. Drawing the rest from reference TRBV7-8 and TRBJ2-7, the complete variable domain is GAGVSQSPRYKVAKRGQDVALRCDPISGHVSLFWYQQALGQGPEFLTYFQNEAQLDKSGLPSDRFFAERPEGSVSTLKIQRTQQEDSAVYLCASSPTRGPHITYEQYFGPGTRLTVT.

In DNA, the CDR3 is TGTGCCAGCAGTTTATCGCCGCGAAAGAACACCGGGGAGCTGTTTTTT. Protein sequence: CASSLSPRKNTGELFF. The chain uses TRBV27 and TRBJ2-2; D is unclear. Trimming took off 0 bases at V and 1 base at J, with 9 bases between the two ends. This CDR3 region has 16 residues. The germline V gene has CDR1 MNHEY and CDR2 SMNVEV (reference sequence).

V usage is TRBV28 and J usage is TRBJ2-1; possibly TRBD1 for D (5 bases). Per the germline V gene, CDR1 is MDHEN and CDR2 is SYDVKM. V lost 3 bases and J lost 3, with 9 bases in between. The CDR3 covers 14 residues. The CDR3 sequence: CASSFGRGYNEQFF. CDR3 coding DNA: TGTGCCAGCAGTTTCGGTAGGGGCTACAATGAGCAGTTCTTC.

The chain is built from TRBV10-3 and TRBJ2-6, with TRBD1 matching over 9 bases. The CDR3 length is 16 residues. Trimming at V came to 2 bases and at J to 2 bases, leaving 1 base not matched to a gene. Germline CDR1 and CDR2: ENHRY and SYGVKD. DNA for the CDR3: TGTGCCATCAGTGAGAGGGACAGGGCTGGGGCCAACGTCCTGACTTTC. Encoded protein: CAISERDRAGANVLTF.

V usage is TRBV28 and J usage is TRBJ2-5, with D tentatively TRBD1 (5 bases). The closer fit of TRBJ2-7 to the DNA end suggests the J call may be wrong. This CDR3 spans 15 amino acids. Germline V CDR1 and CDR2: MDHEN, SYDVKM. This CDR3 is CASSHRQHLPYEQYF. CDR3 sequence (DNA): TGTGCCAGCAGTCACCGACAGCACCTCCCCTACGAGCAGTACTTC.

The chain employs TRBV19 and TRBJ2-1, with 8 nucleotides matching TRBD2. CDR1 and CDR2 (germline): LNHDA, SQIVND (reference sequence). This CDR3 contains 13 residues. With V trimmed by 10 bases and J by 4 bases, 6 bases remained unmatched. CDR3 in amino acids: CATSGGFYNEQFF. CDR3 DNA: TGTGCCACCTCGGGGGGGTTTTACAATGAGCAGTTCTTC. The variable domain in full, with the rest retrieved from reference TRBV19 and TRBJ2-1, is DGGITQSPKYLFRKEGQNVTLSCEQNLNHDAMYWYRQDPGQGLRLIYYSQIVNDFQKGDIAEGYSVSREKKESFPLTVTSAQKNPTAFYLCATSGGFYNEQFFGPGTRLTVL.

This chain uses TRBV29-1 with TRBJ2-1, with 10 bases fitting TRBD2. V lost 4 bases to trimming and J lost 9 bases; unmatched junction nucleotides: 9. Germline-derived CDR1 and CDR2 are SQVTM and ANQGSEA. The CDR3 totals 14 residues. The CDR3: CSVGRTSGYPEQFF. The CDR3 DNA follows: TGCAGCGTTGGCCGGACTAGCGGCTATCCTGAGCAGTTCTTC.

The chain uses TRBV7-8 and TRBJ2-1; the match to TRBD2 covers 8 bases. Germline V CDR1 and CDR2: SGHVS, FQNEAQ. The V segment lost 4 bases and the J segment 2 bases; nucleotides outside the gene matches: 4. The CDR3 runs to 15 residues. The CDR3 DNA reads as TGTGCCAGCAGCTCAAGCGGGGGCGCCTACAATGAGCAGTTCTTC. This gives the protein CASSSSGGAYNEQFF.

The chain is built from TRBV7-6 and TRBJ2-1, with D perhaps TRBD2 (5 bases). The V gene lost 7 bases and the J gene lost 9 bases, with 19 bases spanning the gap. Germline V gives CDR1 SGHVS, CDR2 FNYEAQ. The CDR3 has 14 residues. The CDR3: CASTIGPGSSEQFF. The CDR3 DNA follows: TGTGCCAGCACTATAGGTCCGGGATCCAGTGAGCAGTTCTTC.

This clone was detected only once. The CDR3 DNA reads as TGTGCCAGCAGCTTACCTCTAGGGAGGGATTTCCAGGAGACCCAGTACTTC. It yields the protein CASSLPLGRDFQETQYF. J is TRBJ2-5 and V is TRBV7-9; 7 nucleotides align to TRBD2. Trimming took 2 bases from V and 5 from J; bases not matched to a gene: 14. The CDR3 is made up of 17 amino acids. Per germline, CDR1 SEHNR and CDR2 FQNEAQ (reference sequence).

This clone was counted a single time. The chain employs TRBV6-7 and TRBJ1-2; 7 nucleotides line up with TRBD1. TRBV6-7 is flagged as an ORF with uncertain function. CDR3 length: 15 residues. Germline trimming cut 5 bases from V and 4 bases from J; bases unmatched to any gene: 10. The CDR3 reads CASSPPWGQSYGYTF. The CDR3 DNA sequence: TGTGCCAGCAGTCCTCCCTGGGGACAGTCCTATGGCTACACCTTC.